The rows below give T cell receptor beta chains drawn from one sample of a study of T cell responses to AZD1222 COVID-19 vaccine. The data were produced by immunoSEQ multiplex PCR, yet TCRdb's version contains in-frame clones alone and is incomplete. This sample yields roughly 96,000 clones, of which roughly 87% are seen a single time; about 1.5% belongs to the top ten. The specimen was peripheral blood, collected on day 0 of AZD1222 vaccination. Source of these receptors: an adult in good health. Both conserved end residues are part of each CDR3. D genes are given only for firm matches. Only part of the rows carry a size: once, few, many, or a class if the clone is expanded.

J gene	V gene	D gene	clone size	CDR3 protein	CDR3 DNA
TRBJ1-5	TRBV5-5	NA	few	CASSLGVHDAIVSNQPQHF	TGTGCCAGCAGCTTGGGCGTCCATGACGCGATTGTGAGCAATCAGCCCCAGCATTTT
TRBJ1-2	TRBV2	NA	NA	CAGEGLTRGYTF	TGTGCCGGAGAGGGCCTCACGCGGGGCTACACCTTC
TRBJ1-2	TRBV4-3	NA	NA	CASSQMRGSSYGYTF	TGCGCCAGCAGCCAAATGAGGGGTTCAAGCTATGGCTACACCTTC
TRBJ2-1	TRBV5-1	TRBD2	NA	CASSIGLAGGLEQFF	TGCGCCAGCAGCATAGGACTAGCGGGGGGGCTTGAGCAGTTCTTC
TRBJ1-2	TRBV12-3/TRBV12-4	NA	NA	CASSPIREGGYTF	TGTGCCAGCAGCCCCATAAGGGAGGGGGGCTACACCTTC
TRBJ1-1	TRBV13	NA	once	CASSTRTRLNTEAFF	TGTGCCAGCAGCACCAGGACACGCTTGAACACTGAAGCTTTCTTT
TRBJ1-2	TRBV28	TRBD1	NA	CASSLSRDSYGYTF	TGTGCCAGCAGTTTATCGAGGGACAGCTATGGCTACACCTTC
TRBJ1-1	TRBV30	NA	NA	CAWSYPVVGERNTEAFF	TGTGCCTGGAGTTACCCGGTGGTAGGGGAACGGAACACTGAAGCTTTCTTT
TRBJ1-4	TRBV18	NA	NA	CASSPGWDEKLFF	TGTGCCAGCTCACCGGGGTGGGATGAAAAACTGTTTTTT
TRBJ1-3	TRBV4-1	NA	NA	CASSDRRVRGNTIYF	TGCGCCAGCAGCGATAGGAGGGTGAGGGGAAACACCATATATTTT
TRBJ2-1	TRBV29-1	NA	NA	CSVALATLYNEQFF	TGCAGCGTTGCACTAGCCACCCTTTACAATGAGCAGTTCTTC
TRBJ1-2	TRBV18	NA	once	CASSPQHSTGSISNYGYTF	TGTGCCAGCTCACCACAGCATTCGACGGGGAGTATTTCTAACTATGGCTACACCTTC
TRBJ2-7	TRBV12-3/TRBV12-4	NA	NA	CASSLGYSYEQYF	TGTGCCAGCAGTTTAGGGTACTCCTACGAGCAGTACTTC
TRBJ2-3	TRBV2	NA	once	CASRRTANTDTQYF	TGTGCCAGCAGGAGGACAGCCAACACAGATACGCAGTATTTT
TRBJ2-5	TRBV6-1	NA	NA	CASSQRAEETQYF	TGTGCCAGCAGTCAAAGGGCCGAAGAGACCCAGTACTTC
TRBJ1-2	TRBV4-1	NA	NA	CASSQDLAGRGYGYTF	TGCGCCAGCAGCCAAGATCTTGCAGGGAGGGGCTATGGCTACACCTTC
TRBJ2-7	TRBV4-1	NA	few	CASSQAFGDRFSEQYF	TGCGCCAGCAGCCAAGCGTTCGGGGATAGGTTTAGTGAGCAGTACTTC
TRBJ1-6	TRBV4-1	NA	NA	CASSQGNMGLDNSPLHF	TGCGCCAGCAGCCAAGGTAATATGGGTTTGGATAATTCACCCCTCCACTTT
TRBJ1-2	TRBV19	NA	NA	CASSEPQGPTVNYGYTF	TGTGCCAGTAGCGAACCCCAGGGACCAACAGTCAACTATGGCTACACCTTC
TRBJ2-7	TRBV5-1	NA	NA	CASSLAVGGRGIEQYF	TGCGCCAGCAGCTTGGCCGTAGGGGGGCGCGGCATCGAGCAGTACTTC
TRBJ1-6	TRBV19	NA	NA	CASSASRTTRVNSPLHF	TGTGCCAGTAGTGCCAGCCGGACAACAAGGGTGAACTCACCCCTCCACTTT
TRBJ1-6	TRBV19	TRBD1	NA	CASSPDRANSPLHF	TGTGCCAGTAGTCCGGACAGGGCGAATTCACCCCTCCACTTT
TRBJ1-3	TRBV5-4	NA	NA	CASSLDPANSGNTIYF	TGTGCCAGCAGCTTGGATCCAGCAAACTCTGGAAACACCATATATTTT
TRBJ2-7	TRBV5-1	NA	NA	CASSLTGYEQYF	TGCGCCAGCAGCTTGACAGGCTACGAGCAGTACTTC
TRBJ1-1	TRBV7-8	NA	NA	CASSSPLRDRVNTEAFF	TGTGCCAGCAGCTCCCCACTTAGGGATCGGGTGAACACTGAAGCTTTCTTT
TRBJ2-2	TRBV5-1	NA	NA	CASSLDGWGTGELFF	TGCGCCAGCAGCTTGGACGGGTGGGGGACCGGGGAGCTGTTTTTT
TRBJ2-4	TRBV5-1	NA	NA	CASSLEGYPGGKNIQYF	TGCGCCAGCAGCTTGGAGGGGTATCCAGGCGGAAAAAACATTCAGTACTTC
TRBJ2-1	TRBV5-4	NA	NA	CASSPGARSYNEQFF	TGTGCCAGCAGCCCAGGGGCGAGGTCCTACAATGAGCAGTTCTTC
TRBJ1-1	TRBV28	NA	NA	CASRISGFTMNTEAFF	TGTGCCAGCAGAATTAGTGGCTTTACCATGAACACTGAAGCTTTCTTT
TRBJ1-2	TRBV9	NA	NA	CASSVGSGSGGYTF	TGTGCCAGCAGCGTAGGATCGGGGAGCGGGGGCTACACCTTC
TRBJ2-5	TRBV10-3	TRBD2	NA	CAISVLLAGEETQYF	TGTGCCATCAGTGTTCTCCTAGCGGGGGAAGAGACCCAGTACTTC
TRBJ2-5	TRBV4-2	NA	NA	CASSQEGPWGTQYF	TGTGCCAGCAGCCAAGAGGGACCCTGGGGGACCCAGTACTTC
TRBJ1-3	TRBV6-5	NA	NA	CASRTKGNTIYF	TGTGCCAGCAGAACCAAGGGAAACACCATATATTTT
TRBJ2-2	TRBV12-5	NA	NA	CASGLVAGELFF	TGTGCTAGTGGTTTGGTGGCCGGGGAGCTGTTTTTT
TRBJ2-2	TRBV6-1	NA	NA	CASSEAWSHTGELFF	TGTGCCAGCAGTGAAGCATGGAGTCACACCGGGGAGCTGTTTTTT
TRBJ2-1	TRBV3-1/TRBV3-2	NA	NA	CASSQGDEQFF	TGTGCCAGCAGCCAAGGTGATGAGCAGTTCTTC
TRBJ1-2	TRBV2	NA	NA	CASSEGRDYGYTF	TGTGCCAGCAGTGAAGGCAGAGACTATGGCTACACCTTC
TRBJ2-1	TRBV9	NA	NA	CASSVSQSPYNEQFF	TGTGCCAGCAGCGTTAGCCAGAGCCCCTACAATGAGCAGTTCTTC
TRBJ2-3	TRBV19	NA	NA	CASSISADTQYF	TGTGCCAGTAGTATATCGGCAGATACGCAGTATTTT
TRBJ2-7	TRBV7-9	NA	NA	CASSPPGAVGSRYF	TGTGCCAGCAGCCCCCCCGGAGCGGTAGGATCTAGATACTTC
TRBJ2-3	TRBV19	NA	NA	CASCQGNTDTQYF	TGTGCCAGTTGCCAGGGCAACACAGATACGCAGTATTTT
TRBJ2-1	TRBV6-5	TRBD2	NA	CASKGLAGGPNEQFF	TGTGCCAGCAAGGGACTAGCGGGGGGGCCCAATGAGCAGTTCTTC
TRBJ2-2	TRBV12-3/TRBV12-4	NA	NA	CASSLQFTGELFF	TGTGCCAGCAGTTTACAGTTTACCGGGGAGCTGTTTTTT
TRBJ2-7	TRBV5-6	TRBD1	NA	CASSRGAGQGYYEQYF	TGTGCCAGCAGCCGCGGAGCAGGACAGGGGTACTACGAGCAGTACTTC
TRBJ1-3	TRBV6-5	NA	NA	CASSATANSGNTIYF	TGTGCCAGCAGCGCGACAGCCAACTCTGGAAACACCATATATTTT
TRBJ2-7	TRBV27	TRBD1	NA	CASSLSWGQSYEQYF	TGTGCCAGCAGTTTATCCTGGGGACAGAGCTACGAGCAGTACTTC
TRBJ2-7	TRBV30	NA	NA	CAWNDPFRYEQYF	TGTGCCTGGAATGACCCCTTTAGGTACGAGCAGTACTTC
TRBJ1-4	TRBV2	NA	NA	CASSEKSWGARGNEKLFF	TGTGCCAGCAGTGAAAAAAGTTGGGGGGCTCGGGGTAATGAAAAACTGTTTTTT
TRBJ2-7	TRBV7-2	TRBD1	NA	CASSSGQGGEQYF	TGTGCCAGCAGCTCGGGACAGGGCGGCGAGCAGTACTTC
TRBJ2-2	TRBV6-6	TRBD1	NA	CASSYDRDTGELFF	TGTGCCAGCAGTTACGACAGGGACACCGGGGAGCTGTTTTTT
TRBJ1-1	TRBV7-9	NA	NA	CASSQLNTEAFF	TGTGCCAGCAGCCAGCTAAACACTGAAGCTTTCTTT
TRBJ1-5	TRBV6-2/TRBV6-3	NA	NA	CASSYSSQFPDQPQHF	TGTGCCAGCAGTTACTCTTCTCAGTTTCCTGATCAGCCCCAGCATTTT
TRBJ2-5	TRBV11-3	TRBD1	NA	CASSRDRVSETQYF	TGTGCCAGCAGCCGGGACAGGGTCTCGGAGACCCAGTACTTC
TRBJ2-7	TRBV25-1	TRBD1	NA	CASGTGIPVPPYEQYF	TGTGCCAGCGGGACAGGGATCCCTGTTCCCCCGTACGAGCAGTACTTC
TRBJ1-1	TRBV15	NA	NA	CATSRDPQGNTEAFF	TGTGCCACCAGCAGAGATCCCCAGGGGAACACTGAAGCTTTCTTT
TRBJ1-2	TRBV7-9	NA	NA	CASSKAADSLNYGYTF	TGTGCCAGCAGCAAGGCCGCGGACAGCCTTAACTATGGCTACACCTTC
TRBJ1-5	TRBV21-1	NA	NA	CASSNRRTDHSNQPQHF	TGTGCCAGCAGCAATAGAAGGACAGATCATAGCAATCAGCCCCAGCATTTT
TRBJ2-7	TRBV18	NA	NA	CASSVTGHEQYF	TGTGCCAGCTCAGTAACAGGGCACGAGCAGTACTTC
TRBJ1-1	TRBV10-3	NA	NA	CAIRRADTEAFF	TGTGCCATCCGGCGGGCGGACACTGAAGCTTTCTTT
TRBJ2-1	TRBV28	NA	NA	CASSLTQENYNEQFF	TGTGCCAGCAGTTTGACACAAGAGAATTACAATGAGCAGTTCTTC